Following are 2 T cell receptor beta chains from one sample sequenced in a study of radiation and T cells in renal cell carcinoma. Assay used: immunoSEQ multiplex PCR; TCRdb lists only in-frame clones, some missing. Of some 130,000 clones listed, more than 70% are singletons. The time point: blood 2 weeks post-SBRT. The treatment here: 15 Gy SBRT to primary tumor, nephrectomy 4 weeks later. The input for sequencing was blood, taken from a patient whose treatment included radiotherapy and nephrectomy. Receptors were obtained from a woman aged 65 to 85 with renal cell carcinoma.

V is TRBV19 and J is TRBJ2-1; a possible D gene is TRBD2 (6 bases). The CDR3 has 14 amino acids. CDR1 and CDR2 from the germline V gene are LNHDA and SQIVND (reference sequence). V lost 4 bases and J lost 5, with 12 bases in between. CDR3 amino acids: CASSTTSWDNEQFF. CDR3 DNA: TGTGCCAGTAGTACGACTAGTTGGGACAATGAGCAGTTCTTC. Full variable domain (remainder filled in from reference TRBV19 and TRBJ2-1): DGGITQSPKYLFRKEGQNVTLSCEQNLNHDAMYWYRQDPGQGLRLIYYSQIVNDFQKGDIAEGYSVSREKKESFPLTVTSAQKNPTAFYLCASSTTSWDNEQFFGPGTRLTVL.

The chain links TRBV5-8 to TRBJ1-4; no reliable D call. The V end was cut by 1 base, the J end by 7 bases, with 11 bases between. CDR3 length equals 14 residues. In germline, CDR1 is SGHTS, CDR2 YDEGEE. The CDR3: CASSLLRGGEKLFF. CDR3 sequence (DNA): TGTGCCAGCAGCTTGCTCCGGGGTGGTGAAAAACTGTTTTTT.